This T cell receptor beta chain was observed in a study of blood T cell repertoires in COVID-19. The method was immunoSEQ multiplex PCR; TCRdb's version includes in-frame clones alone and lacks a portion of them. There are about 400,000 clones in the sample; approximately 86% occur only once, and roughly 2% lies in the top ten. This CDR3 region has 16 residues. Germline CDR1 reads KGHSH; CDR2 reads LQKENI. Trimming stripped 0 bases from V and 2 bases from J, with 13 bases between. Sequenced input: PBMCs or T cells enriched from blood (not recorded which). V is TRBV18 and J is TRBJ2-5, with D uncertain. This receptor was identified in a woman aged 40-49 years with acute COVID-19. CDR3 in DNA: TGTGCCAGCTCACCACCGTTATCGAGGCCACAAGAGACCCAGTACTTC. This gives the protein CASSPPLSRPQETQYF.